The clone carrying this T cell receptor beta chain was counted many times. This sample was taken from a study of HIV-infected children after antiretroviral therapy interruption. The TCR library was built from RNA with a 3' RACE protocol and unique molecular identifiers. TCRdb passed the 3' RACE reads through MiXCR, listing each CDR3 protein once. Among roughly 15,000 distinct CDR3 sequences listed, about 3.4% were seen once. Treatment noted: PENTA 11 planned treatment interruption arm or continuous ART arm. The material sequenced was CD45RO+ CD8+ T cells from PBMCs, pooled from several time points, taken from a donor given antiretroviral therapy, either interrupted or continuous. Subset indicated: memory CD8+ CD45RO+ CD45RA- T cells. This clonotype was obtained from a pool of human donors with HIV.

CDR3 coding DNA: TGTGCCAGCAGTTTAGCGACAGGGTACACTGAAGCTTTCTTT. Its protein is CASSLATGYTEAFF. The chain combines TRBV27 with TRBJ1-1, with TRBD1 matching over 7 bases. The V and J ends lost 2 bases and 3 bases, in that order; junction bases with no gene match: 3. The CDR3 is 14 residues long. In germline, CDR1 is MNHEY, CDR2 SMNVEV (reference sequence).